These T cell receptor beta chains were read from a single sample in a study of blood T cell repertoires in COVID-19. Profiled with immunoSEQ multiplex PCR; TCRdb holds only in-frame clones, not every one. The sample has a few hundred thousand clones; less than 85% are singletons. Sequencing was carried out using peripheral blood. The receptor set was obtained from a woman between 70 and 85 years old with acute or convalescent COVID-19. CDR3s leave out the opening cysteine and the closing phenylalanine or tryptophan. The order of the fields is V gene, CDR3 length, CDR3 protein.

TRBV11-2 12 ASSLDGSLYEQY
TRBV10-1 11 ASRTGENTEAF
TRBV5-1 19 ASSSSTIPGQGRLRHEKLF
TRBV30 12 AWMGTGGMGPLH
TRBV9 14 ASSATALSSTDTQY
TRBV30 12 AWGPGLAINEQF
TRBV18 11 ASSQGANYGYT
TRBV7-3 13 ASSLNGGAPYEQY
TRBV12-3/TRBV12-4 10 ASRPSTGKLF
TRBV4-1 13 ASSQDRASEYGYT
TRBV24-1 13 ATSDPGQGTGELF
TRBV12-1 15 ASFTAAEGSYNSPLH
TRBV30 11 AWRAGAGGTQY
TRBV18 13 ASSPSGQGGSPLH
TRBV15 11 ATSRDTGQPQH
TRBV7-6 13 ASSLSGTYATEAF
TRBV23-1 15 ASSQNMRGVLTLPEH
TRBV7-2 12 ASSFSLAQETQY
TRBV11-1 13 ASSSLTRSSYEQY
TRBV7-7 15 ASSWQGAGTPYNEQF
TRBV29-1 12 SVNTFSSYNEQF
TRBV7-2 16 ASSTPIGSGGTSEEQF
TRBV5-4 13 ASSGRGGGKETQY
TRBV19 10 ANPGGVTEAF
TRBV9 13 ASSPGHTSGNTIY
TRBV2 12 ASGPGLGEDTQY
TRBV9 13 ASSVRPGTGGGYT
TRBV5-5 15 ASSPLQGSRNNSPLH
TRBV24-1 13 ATSGGQELTDTQY